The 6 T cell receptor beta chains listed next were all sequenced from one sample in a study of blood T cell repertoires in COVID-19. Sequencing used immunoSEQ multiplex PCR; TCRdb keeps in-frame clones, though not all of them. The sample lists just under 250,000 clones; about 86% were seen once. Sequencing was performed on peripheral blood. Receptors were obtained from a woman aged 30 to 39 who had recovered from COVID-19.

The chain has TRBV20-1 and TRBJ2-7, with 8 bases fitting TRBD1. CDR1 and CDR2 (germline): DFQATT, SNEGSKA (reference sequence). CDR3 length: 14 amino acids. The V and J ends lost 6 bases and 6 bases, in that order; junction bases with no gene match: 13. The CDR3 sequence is CSASRQGNLGEQYF. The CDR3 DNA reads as TGCAGTGCGAGTAGACAGGGGAATCTGGGCGAGCAGTACTTC.

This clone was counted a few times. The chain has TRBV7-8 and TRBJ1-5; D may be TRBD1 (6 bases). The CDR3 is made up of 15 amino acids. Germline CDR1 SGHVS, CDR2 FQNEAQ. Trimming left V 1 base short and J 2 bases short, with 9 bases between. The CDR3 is CASSLGGTRNQPQHF. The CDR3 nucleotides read TGTGCCAGCAGCTTAGGAGGGACACGCAATCAGCCCCAGCATTTT.

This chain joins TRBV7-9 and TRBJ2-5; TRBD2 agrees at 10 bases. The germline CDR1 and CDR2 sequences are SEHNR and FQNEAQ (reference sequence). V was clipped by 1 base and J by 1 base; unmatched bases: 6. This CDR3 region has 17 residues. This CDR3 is CASSLVGLAGVQETQYF. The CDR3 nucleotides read TGTGCCAGCAGCTTAGTGGGGCTAGCGGGGGTCCAAGAGACCCAGTACTTC.

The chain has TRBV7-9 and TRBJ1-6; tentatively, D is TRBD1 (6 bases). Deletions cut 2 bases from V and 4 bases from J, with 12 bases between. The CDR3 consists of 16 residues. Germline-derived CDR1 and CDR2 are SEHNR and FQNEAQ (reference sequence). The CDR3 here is CASSLRQGMYNSPLHF. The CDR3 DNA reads TGTGCCAGCAGCTTAAGGCAGGGGATGTATAATTCACCCCTCCACTTT.

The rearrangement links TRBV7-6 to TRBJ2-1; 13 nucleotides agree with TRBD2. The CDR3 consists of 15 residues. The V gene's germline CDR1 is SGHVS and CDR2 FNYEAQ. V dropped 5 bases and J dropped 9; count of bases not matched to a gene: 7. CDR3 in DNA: TGTGCCAGCAGCCGAACTAGCGGGGGGGCCAGTGAGCAGTTCTTC. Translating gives CASSRTSGGASEQFF.

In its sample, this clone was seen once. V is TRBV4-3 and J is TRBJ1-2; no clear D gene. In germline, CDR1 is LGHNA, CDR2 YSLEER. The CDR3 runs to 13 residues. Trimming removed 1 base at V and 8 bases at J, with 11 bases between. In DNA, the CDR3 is TGCGCCAGCAGCCAAGTCCAGGCTAGCGGCTACACCTTC. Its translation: CASSQVQASGYTF.